This entry lists 10 T cell receptor beta chains sequenced from one sample in a study of T cell responses to AZD1222 COVID-19 vaccine. Data came from immunoSEQ multiplex PCR; TCRdb stores just in-frame clones and leaves some out. Seen here are 150,000 to 200,000 clones, over 80% observed once, and the top ten hold around 2.9%. The sequencing used peripheral blood, collected on day 0 of MenACWY control vaccination. The receptors shown here come from an adult in good health.

This clone was seen a single time. This sequence joins TRBV29-1 and TRBJ1-4; no firm D call. The CDR3 extends over 14 amino acids. Germline loops: CDR1 SQVTM, CDR2 ANQGSEA. Deletions cut 0 bases from V and 2 bases from J, with 7 bases between. The CDR3 protein is CSVEDSGTNEKLFF. CDR3 sequence (DNA): TGCAGCGTTGAAGATAGCGGGACTAATGAAAAACTGTTTTTT.

The chain is built from TRBV28 and TRBJ2-1, with TRBD1 matching 11 bases. V lost 6 bases, J lost 8 bases, and 3 bases stayed unmatched. CDR1 MDHEN and CDR2 SYDVKM come from the germline V gene. The length of the CDR3 is 13 residues. In DNA form, the CDR3 reads TGTGCCAGCAGAGGGACAGGGGGGCATGAGCAGTTCTTC. It specifies CASRGTGGHEQFF. The full variable domain, rest sourced from reference TRBV28 and TRBJ2-1, is DVKVTQSSRYLVKRTGEKVFLECVQDMDHENMFWYRQDPGLGLRLIYFSYDVKMKEKGDIPEGYSVSREKKERFSLILESASTNQTSMYLCASRGTGGHEQFFGPGTRLTVL.

Here the CDR3 reads CASTRDPLDEQFF. In DNA form, the CDR3 reads TGTGCCAGCACCCGGGACCCCTTGGATGAGCAGTTCTTC. The chain couples TRBV12-3 or TRBV12-4 to TRBJ2-1, with D possibly being TRBD1 or TRBD2 (5 bases each). V lost 7 bases and J lost 8, with 15 bases in between. The CDR3 consists of 13 residues.

This chain connects TRBV9 to TRBJ1-2; D possibly corresponds to TRBD1 (6 bases). From germline, CDR1 is SGDLS and CDR2 YYNGEE. CDR3 length: 13 residues. Trimming stripped 3 bases from V and 5 bases from J, with 11 bases between. Here the CDR3 DNA reads TGTGCCAGCAGCGCGGACAGTGTTTATGGCTACACCTTC. Translation gives CASSADSVYGYTF.

The CDR3 DNA is TGTGCCAGCAGTTATCAACAGGACACTGAAGCTTTCTTT. This codes for CASSYQQDTEAFF. This chain links TRBV6-5 with TRBJ1-1; perhaps TRBD1 as D (5 bases). Germline loops: CDR1 MNHEY, CDR2 SVGAGI. V lost 3 bases and J lost 3, with 8 bases in between. CDR3 length equals 13 residues.

The CDR3 spells CASSLILAGGNEQFF. In DNA form, the CDR3 reads TGTGCCAGCAGTTTAATACTAGCGGGGGGGAATGAGCAGTTCTTC. The chain carries TRBV27 and TRBJ2-1; 13 bases map to TRBD2. Germline CDR1 reads MNHEY; CDR2 reads SMNVEV (reference sequence). CDR3 length equals 15 residues. The ends lost 2 bases at V and 7 bases at J; junction bases unmatched: 2.

This clone was observed a single time. The chain joins TRBV15 to TRBJ2-1; D not resolved. The CDR3 length is 13 residues. Germline V CDR1 and CDR2: LNHNV, YYDKDF (reference sequence). The V end lost 5 bases, the J end lost 5 bases, and 10 bases lay between the germline ends. CDR3 in DNA: TGTGCCACCAGCCCACAACAGCACAATGAGCAGTTCTTC. The encoded protein is CATSPQQHNEQFF.

The V call is TRBV11-1, the J call TRBJ2-7, with D perhaps assigned TRBD1 or TRBD2 (5 bases each). The CDR3 consists of 14 residues. Between the trimmed V and J ends, which lost 0 bases and 1 base, there was a span of 7 bases. Germline CDR1 and CDR2: SGHAT and FQDESV (reference sequence). The CDR3 loop reads CASSLAGVSYEQYF. CDR3 nucleotide sequence: TGTGCCAGCAGCTTAGCGGGGGTTTCCTACGAGCAGTACTTC.

This chain links TRBV4-3 with TRBJ2-1; no definite D call. Trimming took 0 bases from V and 5 from J, leaving 5 bases between them. The CDR3 sequence is 13 residues long. Germline V lookup: CDR1 LGHNA, CDR2 YSLEER. The CDR3 reads CASSQEINNEQFF. CDR3 sequence (DNA): TGCGCCAGCAGCCAAGAGATCAACAATGAGCAGTTCTTC.

The rearrangement joins TRBV7-8 to TRBJ2-5; 7 bases align to TRBD1. The CDR3 has 14 residues. The V segment lost 5 bases and the J segment 2 bases; nucleotides outside the gene matches: 5. Germline CDR1 and CDR2: SGHVS and FQNEAQ. CDR3 in DNA: TGTGCCAGCAGCATGGGACAGATTCAAGAGACCCAGTACTTC. Translated: CASSMGQIQETQYF.